This T cell receptor (beta chain) was captured in a study of T cells in Graves' hyperthyroidism and ophthalmopathy. General observations from the study: Model-based prediction identified ophthalmopathy a median around 6.7 months prior to its onset. Most thyroid-expanded clonotypes above 0.001 were also found in blood.

Exclusions: uncontrolled infection, other autoimmune disease, pregnancy, lactation. There were TCR beta CDR3 regions amplified from RNA transcripts. When the TCR CDR3 underwent first-round RT-PCR, the HTBI primer set was used. TCRdb reanalysed the multiplex PCR reads using MiXCR and keeps one entry per CDR3 protein. Here the sample spans over 650,000 distinct CDR3 sequences, 45% being singletons. This clonotype appeared many times. Its specificity is not known. At one end the junction does not follow the germline gene, possibly because of a read error. The CDR3 is made up of 15 amino acids. Per the germline V gene, CDR1 is SSHAT and CDR2 is FNYEAQ (reference sequence).

The sequence was collected from an adult man with Graves' disease, either hyperthyroidism or ophthalmopathy (not recorded which). The chain carries TRBV7-7 and TRBJ2-2; 8 bases match TRBD2. The specimen was peripheral blood or thyroid tissue (not recorded which). CDR3 nucleotide sequence: TGTGCTAGCAGCCCGACTAGCGCGAACACCGGGGAGCTGTTTTTT. Protein: CASSPTSANTGELFF.